This T cell receptor (beta chain) was sequenced in a study of long-term antiretroviral therapy in people with HIV. Findings of the study overall: Pre-ART clonal expansions dominated every time point's repertoire. Blood collection from the mid-2000s to the late 2010s possibly occurred under older ART regimens.

Participants who had HIV were, without exception, treated in the United States. Germline CDR1 is SEHNR and CDR2 is FQNEAQ (reference sequence). The CDR3 spans 18 residues. The table lists this clone with a count of one. As yet, its antigen is unknown. Compared with germline, one end of the junction differs, possibly owing to a read error. This same CDR3 is encoded by further DNA sequences in the sample. Assay version v3.0 of immunoSEQ was used, and it was run at survey level. This table comes from immunoSEQ multiplex PCR, and its TCRdb copy is limited to in-frame clones, with some not included. The sample shows 15,000 or so clones, around 77% of them seen only once.

Specimen: unsorted PBMCs, collected 0.5 years before starting antiretroviral therapy. The sequence derives from a woman in her forties with HIV. The J gene is TRBJ2-3, the V gene TRBV7-9; no definite D call. The CDR3 sequence: CASSSLDIGRVGTDTQYF. CDR3 coding DNA: TGCGCCAGCAGCTCTCTCGACATAGGAAGGGTGGGCACAGATACGCAGTATTTT.